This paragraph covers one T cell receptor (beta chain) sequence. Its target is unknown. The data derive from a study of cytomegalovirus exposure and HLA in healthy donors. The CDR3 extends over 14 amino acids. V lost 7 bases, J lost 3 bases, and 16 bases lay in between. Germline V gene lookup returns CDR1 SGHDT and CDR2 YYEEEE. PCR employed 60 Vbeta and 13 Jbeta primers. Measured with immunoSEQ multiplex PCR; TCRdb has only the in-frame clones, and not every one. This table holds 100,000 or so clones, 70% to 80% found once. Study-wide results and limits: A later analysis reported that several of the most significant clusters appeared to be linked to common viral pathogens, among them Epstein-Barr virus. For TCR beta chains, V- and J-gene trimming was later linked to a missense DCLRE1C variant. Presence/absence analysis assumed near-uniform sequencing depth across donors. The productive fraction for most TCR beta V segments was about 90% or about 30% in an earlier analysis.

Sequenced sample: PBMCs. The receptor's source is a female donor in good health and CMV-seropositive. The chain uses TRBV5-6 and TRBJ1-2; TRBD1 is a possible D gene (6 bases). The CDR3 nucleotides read TGTGCCAGCTCAAGGGGGGGGGCAGACTATGGCTACACCTTC. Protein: CASSRGGADYGYTF.